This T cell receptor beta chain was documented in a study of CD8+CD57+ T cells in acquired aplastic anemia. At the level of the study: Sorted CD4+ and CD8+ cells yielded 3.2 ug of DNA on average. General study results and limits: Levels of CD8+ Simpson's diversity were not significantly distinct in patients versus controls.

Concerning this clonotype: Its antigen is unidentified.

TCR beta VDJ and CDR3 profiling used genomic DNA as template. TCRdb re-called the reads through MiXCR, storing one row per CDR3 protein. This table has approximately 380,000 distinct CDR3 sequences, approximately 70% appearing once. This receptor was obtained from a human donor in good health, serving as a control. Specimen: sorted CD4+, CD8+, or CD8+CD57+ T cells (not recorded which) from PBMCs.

The CDR3 here is CASSDQTGRSYGYTF. CDR3 DNA sequence: TGTGCCAGCAGCGATCAAACAGGTCGATCTTATGGCTACACCTTC. The chain uses TRBV14 and TRBJ1-2; perhaps TRBD1 as D (5 bases). The germline V and J ends were trimmed by 5 bases and 5 bases, with 18 bases remaining between them. This CDR3 contains 15 residues. Germline V gene data show CDR1 as SGHDN and CDR2 as FVKESK. Full variable domain (missing parts from reference TRBV14 and TRBJ1-2): EAGVTQFPSHSVIEKGQTVTLRCDPISGHDNLYWYRRVMGKEIKFLLHFVKESKQDESGMPNNRFLAERTGGTYSTLKVQPAELEDSGVYFCASSDQTGRSYGYTFGSGTRLTVV.